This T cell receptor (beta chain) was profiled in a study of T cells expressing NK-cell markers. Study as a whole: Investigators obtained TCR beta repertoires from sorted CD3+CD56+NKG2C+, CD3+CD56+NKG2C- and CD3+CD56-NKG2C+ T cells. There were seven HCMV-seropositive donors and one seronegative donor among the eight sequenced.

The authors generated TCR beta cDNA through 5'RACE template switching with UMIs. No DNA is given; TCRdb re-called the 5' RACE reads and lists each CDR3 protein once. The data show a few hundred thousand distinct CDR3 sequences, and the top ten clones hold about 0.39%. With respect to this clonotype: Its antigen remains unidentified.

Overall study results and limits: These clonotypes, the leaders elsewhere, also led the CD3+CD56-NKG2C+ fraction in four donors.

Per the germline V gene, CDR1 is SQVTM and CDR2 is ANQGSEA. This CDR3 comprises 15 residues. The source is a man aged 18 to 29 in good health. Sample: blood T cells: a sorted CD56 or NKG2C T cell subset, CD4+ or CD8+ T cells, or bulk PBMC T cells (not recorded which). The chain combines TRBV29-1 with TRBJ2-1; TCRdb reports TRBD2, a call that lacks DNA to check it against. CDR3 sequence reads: CSVSAGTSGDNEQFF.